This T cell receptor beta chain was profiled in a study of post-analysis software for immune sequencing data. Overall study: Both relapsing-remitting and secondary progressive multiple sclerosis featured among the disease courses, as did progressive-relapsing multiple sclerosis. The study's findings and limits: TRBV5-6, TRBV5-1 and TRBV20-1 were among several TRBV segments more frequent in patients than controls.

Per the germline V gene, CDR1 is MNHEY and CDR2 is SMNVEV (reference sequence). This CDR3 contains 15 residues. Carried by the TCR beta cDNA libraries were unique molecular identifiers. About 500,000 cDNA molecules were obtained per 1 to 10 million input T cells. Via MiXCR, TCRdb re-called the PCR reads, giving one row per CDR3 protein. The sample holds about 160,000 distinct CDR3 sequences, 35% to 40% seen once. A word on this clonotype: Antigen: not known. It may be a read error: a sequence one base away is much more abundant.

The chain couples TRBV27 to TRBJ2-3; TRBD1 might be the D (5 bases). The sequenced sample was blood, obtained after autologous hematopoietic stem cell transplantation. This receptor was identified in a girl aged 5 to 17 with multiple sclerosis. The CDR3 spells CASSLYRDRTGTQYF. CDR3 in DNA: TGTGCCAGCAGTCTCTACAGAGATCGCACAGGTACGCAGTATTTT.